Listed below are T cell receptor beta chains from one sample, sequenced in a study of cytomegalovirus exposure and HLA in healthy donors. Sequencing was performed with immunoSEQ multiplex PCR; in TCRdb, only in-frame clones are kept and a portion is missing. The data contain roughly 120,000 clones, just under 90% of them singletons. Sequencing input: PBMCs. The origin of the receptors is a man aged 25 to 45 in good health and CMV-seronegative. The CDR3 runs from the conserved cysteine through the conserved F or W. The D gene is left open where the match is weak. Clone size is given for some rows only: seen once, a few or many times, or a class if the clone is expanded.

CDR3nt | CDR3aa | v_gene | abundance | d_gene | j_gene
TGCGCCAGCAGCCAAGATGGCAGGGGTACCGGGGAGCTGTTTTTT | CASSQDGRGTGELFF | TRBV4-1 | . | . | TRBJ2-2
TGTGCCAGCAGTTACTCGGGACAGTTAGGCTATGGCTACACCTTC | CASSYSGQLGYGYTF | TRBV6-6 | once | TRBD1 | TRBJ1-2
TGTGCCAGCAGTATCACAGGGTCAGATACGCAGTATTTT | CASSITGSDTQYF | TRBV6-6 | . | . | TRBJ2-3
TGTGCCAGCAGTTACTCCCGGACAGGGATCTCGGATGGCTACACCTTC | CASSYSRTGISDGYTF | TRBV6-5 | . | TRBD1 | TRBJ1-2
TGTGCCAGCAGCGCCCGGGACAGGGGTACCTACGAGCAGTACTTC | CASSARDRGTYEQYF | TRBV9 | . | TRBD1 | TRBJ2-7
TGCGCCAGCAGCACGACTAGCGATAGCATTCAGTACTTC | CASSTTSDSIQYF | TRBV5-1 | . | TRBD2 | TRBJ2-4
TGTGCCAGTAGTGGGGGACTAGCCCCCTACAATGAGCAGTTCTTC | CASSGGLAPYNEQFF | TRBV19 | once | TRBD2 | TRBJ2-1
TGTGCCAGCACCGAATTGACAGGGAATTCACCCCTCCACTTT | CASTELTGNSPLHF | TRBV6-1 | . | TRBD1 | TRBJ1-6
TGTGCCAGTAGTATCCGGGACAACTCCTACGAGCAGTACTTC | CASSIRDNSYEQYF | TRBV19 | . | . | TRBJ2-7
TGTGCCAGCAGTTTAACGGGGGGCTACGAGCAGTACTTC | CASSLTGGYEQYF | TRBV28 | . | TRBD2 | TRBJ2-7
TGTGCCAGTAGTATGAGGTCAACTAGCGGGGCAGATACGCAGTATTTT | CASSMRSTSGADTQYF | TRBV19 | . | TRBD2 | TRBJ2-3
TGTGCCAGCAGTGAACCCGGACTGAGCACAGATACGCAGTATTTT | CASSEPGLSTDTQYF | TRBV6-1 | . | . | TRBJ2-3
TGTGCCAGCTCACCGCGGGGGGTACAAGAGACCCAGTACTTC | CASSPRGVQETQYF | TRBV18 | . | TRBD2 | TRBJ2-5
TGTGCCAGCAGCTTTGAAGGATTAGGTTATGACTCGTACCAAGAGACCCAGTACTTC | CASSFEGLGYDSYQETQYF | TRBV11-2 | . | . | TRBJ2-5
TGCGCCAGCAGCCCGGGACAGGGTAACACTGAAGCTTTCTTT | CASSPGQGNTEAFF | TRBV4-3 | . | TRBD1 | TRBJ1-1
TGTGCCAGCAGTTCGGGACAGGGGGCCTCTAACTATGGCTACACCTTC | CASSSGQGASNYGYTF | TRBV6-5 | . | TRBD1 | TRBJ1-2
TGCGCCAGCAGTGAGGACAGCTTGAACACTGAAGCTTTCTTT | CASSEDSLNTEAFF | TRBV10-2 | . | . | TRBJ1-1
TGTGCCAGCAGCCACGGGACAGGGGCCGATCAGCCCCAGCATTTT | CASSHGTGADQPQHF | TRBV4-2 | . | TRBD1 | TRBJ1-5
TGTGCCAGCAGCTTAGAGGGGCCATCACCCCTCCACTTT | CASSLEGPSPLHF | TRBV7-9 | few | . | TRBJ1-6
TGTGCCGGCCTCACGGACAGAGAAGCTTTCTTT | CAGLTDREAFF | TRBV6-6 | once | . | TRBJ1-1
TGTGCCAGCAGCTTAGCAGGCCTAGCGGGGGGGCGTCGGGACTTC | CASSLAGLAGGRRDF | TRBV7-2 | . | TRBD2 | TRBJ2-5
TGTGCCAGCGCGGACAGGTCTAAAGCCAAAAACATTCAGTACTTC | CASADRSKAKNIQYF | TRBV28 | . | TRBD1 | TRBJ2-4
TGCGCCAGCAGCCTTGGGACACCAGCGAGCAATCAGCCCCAGCATTTT | CASSLGTPASNQPQHF | TRBV4-1 | . | . | TRBJ1-5
TGTGCCAGCAGCGCAGGAACAGGGGTCGGTACCGGGGAGCTGTTTTTT | CASSAGTGVGTGELFF | TRBV9 | . | TRBD1 | TRBJ2-2
TGTGCCAGCAGGTATCTAGCGACGGGGAATGAGCAGTTCTTC | CASRYLATGNEQFF | TRBV2 | . | . | TRBJ2-1
TGTGCCAGCAGTTACTCATTCGGACAGGGGGCCACTGAAGCTTTCTTT | CASSYSFGQGATEAFF | TRBV6-5 | few | TRBD1 | TRBJ1-1
TGTGCCAGCAGTTACTTCGGGGGGAGGGCCACCGGGGAGCTGTTTTTT | CASSYFGGRATGELFF | TRBV6-5 | . | TRBD2 | TRBJ2-2
TGTGCCAGCAGCCCTAGAGGACAGGGGGAGGACAATGAGCAGTTCTTC | CASSPRGQGEDNEQFF | TRBV4-2 | . | TRBD1 | TRBJ2-1
TGCGCCAGCAGCTGGGAGGGCCTACAAGCTAACTATGGCTACACCTTC | CASSWEGLQANYGYTF | TRBV5-1 | once | . | TRBJ1-2
TGTGCCAGCAGCAAGTGTACTAGCGGGGTTTCCGGGGAGCTGTTTTTT | CASSKCTSGVSGELFF | TRBV21-1 | . | . | TRBJ2-2
TGCGCCAGCAGTGACCACGCAGCTAACTATGGCTACACCTTC | CASSDHAANYGYTF | TRBV10-2 | . | . | TRBJ1-2
TGTGCCAGCTCACCCCCTGGGACAGCCGAGGGTTCACCCCTCCACTTT | CASSPPGTAEGSPLHF | TRBV18 | . | TRBD1 | TRBJ1-6
TGTGCCAGCTCAAGTCAGGGGGCAGATACGCAGTATTTT | CASSSQGADTQYF | TRBV18 | . | TRBD1 | TRBJ2-3
TGTGCCAGCAGTGAAGCGGGGACTCAAGAGACCCAGTACTTC | CASSEAGTQETQYF | TRBV6-1 | once | . | TRBJ2-5
TGTGCCAGCAGCCCGACGGGCTACGAGCAGTACTTC | CASSPTGYEQYF | TRBV7-2 | . | . | TRBJ2-7
TGTGCCATCAGTGTGTCTAGCCTCGAGACCCAGTACTTC | CAISVSSLETQYF | TRBV10-3 | . | . | TRBJ2-5
TGCGCCAGCAGTGAGCGAGCGGGGTCCTACGAGCAGTACTTC | CASSERAGSYEQYF | TRBV10-1 | . | TRBD2 | TRBJ2-7
TGCGCCAGCAGCCAAGATCGTAGAGGGATCTACGAGCAGTACTTC | CASSQDRRGIYEQYF | TRBV4-3 | . | . | TRBJ2-7
TGTGCCAGCAGGGACAGGGGGAGCACCGGGGAGCTGTTTTTT | CASRDRGSTGELFF | TRBV2 | . | TRBD1 | TRBJ2-2
TGTGCCAGCAGCCAAGTCTCTGAAGCTTTCTTT | CASSQVSEAFF | TRBV14 | . | . | TRBJ1-1
TGTGCCAGCTCAGAATGGGGGGACAGGCCCAATAATTCACCCCTCCACTTT | CASSEWGDRPNNSPLHF | TRBV18 | . | TRBD1 | TRBJ1-6
TGTGCCAGCAGTTTTACCAGGCCCGACTCTGGAAACACCATATATTTT | CASSFTRPDSGNTIYF | TRBV27 | . | . | TRBJ1-3
TGTGCCAGCAGTTTAACTATTGGTTACGAGCAGTACTTC | CASSLTIGYEQYF | TRBV27 | . | . | TRBJ2-7
TGCGCCAGCAGCTTAAGGCCGGGGGGGAGCTCCTACGAGCAGTACTTC | CASSLRPGGSSYEQYF | TRBV5-1 | . | TRBD2 | TRBJ2-7
TGTGCCAGCAGCGAGCGGGGGGGCCCCAGCAATGAGCAGTTCTTC | CASSERGGPSNEQFF | TRBV9 | . | TRBD2 | TRBJ2-1
TGTGCCAGCAGTGAGGGACAGGCGCCTGAGAACTTT | CASSEGQAPENF | TRBV25-1 | . | TRBD1 | TRBJ1-6
TGTGCCAGCAGTTACTCGACCCCGCAGGGGCAAGAGACCCAGTACTTC | CASSYSTPQGQETQYF | TRBV6-5 | . | . | TRBJ2-5
TGTGCCAGCAGCTTGGTGGCAGGTGGAAACTATGGCTACACCTTC | CASSLVAGGNYGYTF | TRBV11-2 | once | . | TRBJ1-2
TGTGCCAGCTCACCGACTAGCGGGGGAGACACAGATACGCAGTATTTT | CASSPTSGGDTDTQYF | TRBV18 | . | TRBD2 | TRBJ2-3
TGCGCCAGCAGCGCCCACAGGGGGCGTTTTATGGAAACTAATGAAAAACTGTTTTTT | CASSAHRGRFMETNEKLFF | TRBV5-1 | . | TRBD1 | TRBJ1-4
TGTGCCAGCAGTCCCCCGGACAGTAATACCGGGGAGCTGTTTTTT | CASSPPDSNTGELFF | TRBV6-5 | few | . | TRBJ2-2
TGTGCCAGCAGCTTGGAAGGGGGCTCTGAAGCTTTCTTT | CASSLEGGSEAFF | TRBV7-9 | few | TRBD1 | TRBJ1-1
TGTGCCAGTAGTATAGCACAGTCCTACGAGCAGTACTTC | CASSIAQSYEQYF | TRBV19 | . | . | TRBJ2-7
TGTGCCAGCAGCGATCAGGCTTACGACAATGAGCAGTTCTTC | CASSDQAYDNEQFF | TRBV13 | . | . | TRBJ2-1
TGCGCCAGCAGCCCCCTTACGGGGGGGAACACTGAAGCTTTCTTT | CASSPLTGGNTEAFF | TRBV4-1 | . | . | TRBJ1-1
TGTGCCAGCAGCTTATACAGGGGGCGGGGGATAGCCAAAAACATTCAGTACTTC | CASSLYRGRGIAKNIQYF | TRBV5-4 | . | TRBD1 | TRBJ2-4
TGTGCCAGCAGCTTGGGGACAGGGTACAGAATTTCCTACGAGCAGTACTTC | CASSLGTGYRISYEQYF | TRBV7-8 | . | TRBD1 | TRBJ2-7
TGTGCCAGCAGAACAGGGGCGGGAACTGAAGCTTTCTTT | CASRTGAGTEAFF | TRBV7-9 | . | TRBD1 | TRBJ1-1
TGTGCCAGCAGTCCCCAGTTAGTTTCCTGGAGGGACTACGAGCAGTACTTC | CASSPQLVSWRDYEQYF | TRBV27 | . | . | TRBJ2-7